This T cell receptor (beta chain) was profiled in a study of tumor and adjacent non-tumor tissue in lung cancer. Study-wide background: On average, productive TCRbeta reads reached a few million per sample.

RNA was extracted from bulk tissue without any cell sorting. This non-tumor lung sample came from over 3 cm beyond the tumor edge. Trimming cost V 7 bases and J 7 bases, with 13 bases left between them. The germline CDR1 and CDR2 sequences are SGHVS and FQNEAQ. The CDR3 has 12 residues. Findings and limits, study-wide: Compared with tumor, normal lung showed significantly lower TCR diversity. Normal lung showed higher cumulative top 100 clone frequency than tumor.

TCRbeta libraries were built with three rounds of nested PCR, modified from ARM-PCR. Via MiXCR, TCRdb re-called the multiplex PCR reads, giving one row per CDR3 protein. Among 50,000 or so distinct CDR3 sequences, 70% to 80% were seen once, and the ten largest hold more than 20%. For this clonotype: Its target is unknown. This may be a read error, as it is one base from a much larger clone.

What was sequenced was distant non-tumor lung tissue. The clonotype was recovered from a woman aged 60 to 75 with non-small cell lung cancer. The chain employs TRBV7-8 and TRBJ1-2; no definite D call. The CDR3 protein is CASNGQELGYTF. The CDR3 nucleotides are TGTGCCAGCAACGGGCAGGAGCTTGGCTACACCTTC.